The present T cell receptor (beta chain) was sequenced within a study of identical twins. Study outcomes and limitations: Modeled out-of-frame TCR alpha sharing in monozygotic twins fell below observed levels.

V was shortened by 3 bases and J by 2 bases, with 9 bases between the two germline ends. The CDR3 extends over 14 amino acids. The V gene's germline CDR1 is SEHNR and CDR2 FQNEAQ (reference sequence). About this clonotype itself: Antigen: not known.

TCRdb redid the calling of the 5' RACE reads with MiXCR, one entry per CDR3 protein. This repertoire shows roughly 250,000 distinct CDR3 sequences, 6% to 8.5% found once; its top ten account for less than 6.5%. Separately, the same data were catalogued under a study of yellow fever vaccine responses in identical twins.

The sequencing sample was made of CD8+ T cells sorted from blood. This sequence was found in a woman under 30 in good health. V is TRBV7-9 and J is TRBJ2-3, with unresolved D. The CDR3 sequence: CASSFVETTDTQYF. The CDR3 nucleotides read TGTGCCAGCAGCTTCGTCGAGACCACAGATACGCAGTATTTT.